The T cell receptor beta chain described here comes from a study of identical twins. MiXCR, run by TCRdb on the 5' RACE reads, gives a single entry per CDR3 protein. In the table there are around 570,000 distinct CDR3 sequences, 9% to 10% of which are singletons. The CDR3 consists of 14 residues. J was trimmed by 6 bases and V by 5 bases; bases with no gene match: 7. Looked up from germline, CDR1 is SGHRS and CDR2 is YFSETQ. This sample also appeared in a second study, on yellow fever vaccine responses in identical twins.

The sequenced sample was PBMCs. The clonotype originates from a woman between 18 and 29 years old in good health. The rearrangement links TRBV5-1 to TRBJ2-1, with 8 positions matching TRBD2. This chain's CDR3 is CASRSTSGVNEQFF. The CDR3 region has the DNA TGCGCCAGCAGGTCCACTAGCGGTGTCAATGAGCAGTTCTTC.